This T cell receptor (beta chain) comes out of a study of T-cell reconstitution after alpha-beta-depleted transplantation in children. With 8 bases removed from V and 0 bases from J, the gap between germline ends came to 17 bases. In germline, CDR1 is SEHNR, CDR2 FQNEAQ (reference sequence). The CDR3 length is 16 residues. A TCRbeta library incorporating unique molecular identifiers was prepared. Each CDR3 protein is one row after TCRdb ran MiXCR on the PCR reads. The sample carries roughly 790,000 distinct CDR3 sequences, roughly 15% recorded once. This clonotype has more than one count but fewer than ten.

The sample was PBMCs, mostly from graft donor cells, taken 360 days after TCRalphabeta/CD19-depleted stem cell transplant. This chain links TRBV7-9 with TRBJ1-5, with D maybe TRBD1 (5 bases). The receptor was derived from a male patient aged 10-17 years who had a stem cell transplant for acute lymphoblastic leukemia, so the T cells may come from the graft donor. As DNA, the CDR3 is TGTGCCAGCGAACTCGTGGGGGGGGTTAGCAATCAGCCCCAGCATTTT. Translation gives CASELVGGVSNQPQHF.